These 21 T cell receptor beta chains originate from one sample sequenced in a study of control samples from healthy donors and cancer patients. Sequencing was performed with immunoSEQ multiplex PCR; in TCRdb, only in-frame clones are kept and a portion is missing. This sample has over 150,000 clones, with just over 90% found just once. The sequenced sample consisted of blood. These receptors were collected from a man aged 25 to 40 in good health.

V and J are TRBV18 and TRBJ1-5, with D perhaps TRBD1 (5 bases). V lost 2 bases to trimming and J lost 9 bases, with 14 bases between them. This CDR3 has 14 residues. In germline, CDR1 is KGHSH, CDR2 LQKENI. The chain's CDR3 is CASSPGTGIGPQHF. The CDR3 DNA reads TGTGCCAGCTCACCAGGGACGGGGATTGGGCCCCAGCATTTT.

The genes are TRBV3-1 (or the pseudogene TRBV3-2) and TRBJ2-7; TRBD1 matches 9 bases. This CDR3 has 14 amino acids. V dropped 4 bases and J dropped 4; count of bases not matched to a gene: 5. CDR1 and CDR2 (germline): LGHDT, YNNKEL (reference sequence). The CDR3 bases are TGTGCCAGCAGCCCACCGGGACAGGGTTACGAGCAGTACTTC. It specifies CASSPPGQGYEQYF.

The rearrangement links TRBV24-1 to TRBJ2-7; 9 bases fit TRBD1. The ends lost 11 bases at V and 5 bases at J; junction bases unmatched: 9. Germline V gene lookup returns CDR1 KGHDR and CDR2 SFDVKD. The CDR3 extends over 13 amino acids. The CDR3 loop reads CARADRGEHEQYF. CDR3 sequence (DNA): TGTGCCAGGGCGGACAGGGGCGAGCACGAGCAGTACTTC.

V usage is TRBV19 and J usage is TRBJ1-1; TRBD1 matches at 9 bases. J was trimmed by 4 bases and V by 8 bases; bases with no gene match: 11. This CDR3 contains 15 residues. The V gene's germline CDR1 is LNHDA and CDR2 SQIVND (reference sequence). This CDR3 is CASYHRDREGTEAFF. The CDR3 coding sequence is TGTGCCAGTTACCACCGGGACAGGGAAGGCACTGAAGCTTTCTTT. The entire variable domain, with the rest obtained from reference TRBV19 and TRBJ1-1, is as follows: DGGITQSPKYLFRKEGQNVTLSCEQNLNHDAMYWYRQDPGQGLRLIYYSQIVNDFQKGDIAEGYSVSREKKESFPLTVTSAQKNPTAFYLCASYHRDREGTEAFFGQGTRLTVV.

The chain employs TRBV28 and TRBJ1-6; 10 bases line up with TRBD1. The CDR3 spans 14 residues. Germline trimming cut 7 bases from V and 16 bases from J; bases unmatched to any gene: 13. Germline CDR1 is MDHEN and CDR2 is SYDVKM. CDR3 region: CASIRDRGQSRLHF. The DNA of the CDR3 is TGTGCCAGCATCCGGGACAGGGGACAGAGTCGGCTCCACTTT. The variable domain in full, completed from reference TRBV28 and TRBJ1-6, reads DVKVTQSSRYLVKRTGEKVFLECVQDMDHENMFWYRQDPGLGLRLIYFSYDVKMKEKGDIPEGYSVSREKKERFSLILESASTNQTSMYLCASIRDRGQSRLHFGNGTRLTVT.

The V gene is TRBV27, the J gene TRBJ2-7, with 9 bases identical to TRBD1. The germline CDR1 and CDR2 sequences are MNHEY and SMNVEV (reference sequence). There are 14 residues in the CDR3. The V and J ends lost 3 bases and 2 bases, in that order; junction bases with no gene match: 2. CDR3 DNA sequence: TGTGCCAGCAGTTTTGGGACAGGGACCTACGAGCAGTACTTC. Translating gives CASSFGTGTYEQYF.

This chain connects TRBV13 to TRBJ2-6; TRBD2 agrees at 8 bases. CDR1 PRHDT and CDR2 FYEKMQ come from the germline V gene (reference sequence). This CDR3 comprises 18 residues. V shed 5 bases, J shed 2 bases, and the junction held 11 bases outside the gene matches. CDR3: CASSRVAGLSAGANVLTF. In DNA form, the CDR3 reads TGTGCCAGCAGCCGGGTAGCGGGGTTATCGGCTGGGGCCAACGTCCTGACTTTC.

This sequence joins TRBV19 and TRBJ2-2, with TRBD1 matching over 9 bases. V dropped 3 bases and J dropped 2; count of bases not matched to a gene: 4. Germline assignment: CDR1 LNHDA and CDR2 SQIVND (reference sequence). The length of the CDR3 is 16 residues. In nucleotides, the CDR3 is TGTGCCAGTAGTATGCGGACAGGGGTAAACACCGGGGAGCTGTTTTTT. This codes for CASSMRTGVNTGELFF.

This clone was picked up one time. The rearrangement uses TRBV5-6 and TRBJ1-5; tentative D call: TRBD1 (6 bases). The CDR3 totals 15 residues. CDR1 and CDR2 (germline): SGHDT, YYEEEE. The V end lost 2 bases, the J end lost 3 bases, and 12 bases lay between the germline ends. Here the CDR3 DNA reads TGTGCCAGCAGCTTTTTCGGGGGCATCAATCAGCCCCAGCATTTT. Protein: CASSFFGGINQPQHF.

The chain links TRBV19 to TRBJ2-3, with D unclear. CDR3 size: 12 residues. With 2 bases removed from V and 5 bases from J, the gap between germline ends came to 5 bases. Germline V CDR1 and CDR2: LNHDA, SQIVND (reference sequence). In DNA form, the CDR3 reads TGTGCCAGTAGTATAAACGGAGATACGCAGTATTTT. Translating it yields CASSINGDTQYF.

The chain joins TRBV7-3 to TRBJ1-3; TRBD1 is a possible D gene (5 bases). The CDR3 has 16 residues. The germline V gene encodes CDR1 SGHTA and CDR2 FQGTGA. Trimming cost V 0 bases and J 2 bases, with 11 bases left between them. CDR3 in DNA: TGTGCCAGCAGCTTAACAGCCGGGACTCCTGGAAACACCATATATTTT. It translates to CASSLTAGTPGNTIYF.

The chain recombines TRBV9 with TRBJ1-6; no firm D call. The V gene's germline CDR1 is SGDLS and CDR2 YYNGEE. The CDR3 has 14 amino acids. V lost 3 bases, J lost 7 bases, and 11 bases lay in between. CDR3: CASSGRDLNSPLHF. The CDR3 nucleotides read TGTGCCAGCAGCGGTCGGGATCTAAATTCACCCCTCCACTTT.

The V and J genes are TRBV6-5 and TRBJ2-1; 10 bases map to TRBD2. Trimming removed 4 bases from V and 6 bases from J; junction bases left unmatched: 3. Looked up from germline, CDR1 is MNHEY and CDR2 is SVGAGI. The CDR3 is made up of 14 amino acids. In DNA form, the CDR3 reads TGTGCCAGCAGTTTCGGGACTAGCGCCAATGAGCAGTTCTTC. It yields the protein CASSFGTSANEQFF.

The rearrangement joins TRBV4-2 to TRBJ1-2; no clear D gene. Per germline, CDR1 LGHNA and CDR2 YNFKEQ. This CDR3 is 15 amino acids long. Trimming left V 0 bases short and J 4 bases short, with 12 bases between. The CDR3 reads CASSQEVLAPYGYTF. CDR3 in DNA: TGTGCCAGCAGCCAAGAAGTACTGGCACCCTATGGCTACACCTTC.

This clone was observed a few times. The genes are TRBV6-6 and TRBJ2-3; TRBD1 matches 7 bases. This CDR3 has 15 amino acids. V gave up 5 bases and J gave up 1 base; unmatched junction bases: 6. Germline lookup yields CDR1 MNHNY and CDR2 SVGAGI (reference sequence). This CDR3 reads CASSRLGQRTDTQYF. The DNA of the CDR3 is TGTGCCAGCAGTCGACTGGGACAGCGCACAGATACGCAGTATTTT.

The chain joins TRBV6-5 to TRBJ2-7; tentative D call: TRBD2 (6 bases). V gave up 6 bases and J gave up 3 bases, with 15 bases separating them. Germline V lookup: CDR1 MNHEY, CDR2 SVGAGI. CDR3 length: 14 amino acids. In nucleotides, the CDR3 is TGTGCCAGCAGGTCGGCTAGCGATAGCTACGAGCAGTACTTC. Protein sequence: CASRSASDSYEQYF.

This clone was recorded once. The chain couples TRBV18 to TRBJ1-6; a possible D gene is TRBD1 (5 bases). Deletions cut 6 bases from V and 6 bases from J, with 15 bases between. Germline CDR1 reads KGHSH; CDR2 reads LQKENI. The CDR3 spans 15 residues. The DNA of the CDR3 is TGTGCCAGCTCCCGCCACGGGGGGGGTAATTCACCCCTCCACTTT. The encoded protein is CASSRHGGGNSPLHF.

V usage is TRBV19 and J usage is TRBJ1-1; D ambiguous. This CDR3 has 13 amino acids. V lost 3 bases, J lost 4 bases, and 9 bases lay in between. Germline V lookup: CDR1 LNHDA, CDR2 SQIVND (reference sequence). For the CDR3, the DNA is TGTGCCAGTAGTATCGAAGGATTCACTGAAGCTTTCTTT. Its protein is CASSIEGFTEAFF.

The rearrangement uses TRBV15 and TRBJ1-2; TRBD1 aligns across 10 bases. This CDR3 contains 18 residues. CDR1 LNHNV and CDR2 YYDKDF come from the germline V gene (reference sequence). With V trimmed by 5 bases and J by 7 bases, 19 bases remained unmatched. CDR3 loop: CATSRGGDRGALGPGYTF. The CDR3 DNA reads TGTGCCACCAGCCGAGGGGGGGACAGGGGCGCCCTTGGGCCTGGCTACACCTTC.

The chain carries TRBV7-8 and TRBJ2-7; 9 nucleotides align to TRBD1. The CDR3 is 13 residues long. V trimming: 3 bases; J trimming: 7 bases; junction bases outside the gene matches: 4. Germline CDR1 SGHVS, CDR2 FQNEAQ. CDR3 in DNA: TGTGCCAGCAGCTTGACAGGGGGTCGGGAGCAGTACTTC. It translates to CASSLTGGREQYF.

The V and J genes are TRBV30 and TRBJ1-6; D might be TRBD1 (5 bases). Deletions cut 0 bases from V and 7 bases from J, with 13 bases between. Germline V lookup: CDR1 GTSNPN, CDR2 SVGIG (reference sequence). This CDR3 has 15 residues. CDR3 residues: CAWSVRQGSNSPLHF. The DNA of the CDR3 is TGTGCCTGGAGTGTAAGGCAGGGATCAAATTCACCCCTCCACTTT. Drawing the rest from reference TRBV30 and TRBJ1-6, the complete variable domain is SQTIHQWPATLVQPVGSPLSLECTVEGTSNPNLYWYRQAAGRGLQLLFYSVGIGQISSEVPQNLSASRPQDRQFILSSKKLLLSDSGFYLCAWSVRQGSNSPLHFGNGTRLTVT.